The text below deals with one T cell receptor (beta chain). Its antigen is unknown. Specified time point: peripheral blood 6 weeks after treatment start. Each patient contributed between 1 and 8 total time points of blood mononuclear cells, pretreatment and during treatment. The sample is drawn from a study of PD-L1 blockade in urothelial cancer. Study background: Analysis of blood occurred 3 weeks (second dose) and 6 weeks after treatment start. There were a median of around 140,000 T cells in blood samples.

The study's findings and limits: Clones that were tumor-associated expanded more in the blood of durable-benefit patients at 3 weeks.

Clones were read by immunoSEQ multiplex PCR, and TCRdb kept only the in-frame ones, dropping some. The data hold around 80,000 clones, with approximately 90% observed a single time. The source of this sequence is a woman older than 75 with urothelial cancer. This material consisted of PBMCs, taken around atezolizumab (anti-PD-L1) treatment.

The CDR3 protein is CASSGDRGLGELFF. The CDR3 DNA sequence: TGTGCCAGCAGTGGGGACAGGGGGCTCGGGGAGCTGTTTTTT. The rearrangement links TRBV2 to TRBJ2-2; TRBD1 matches 12 bases. CDR1 and CDR2 from the germline V gene are SNHLY and FYNNEI. The CDR3 is 14 amino acids. Trimming removed 4 bases from V and 7 bases from J; junction bases left unmatched: 1.